Following are 13 T cell receptor beta chains from one sample sequenced in a study of CD8 T cells in ankylosing spondylitis. TCRdb re-called the 5' RACE reads through MiXCR, storing one row per CDR3 protein. The sample contains around 890,000 distinct CDR3 sequences, about 10% of which appear only once. Their antigen targets remain unknown. Study-level points and caveats: About eight highly homologous variants made up a TCR beta motif that seemed to typify ankylosing spondylitis blood.

The source material was blood, either unsorted or a sorted T cell fraction (not recorded which). The receptors here all came from a male donor with ankylosing spondylitis.

The chain has TRBV7-9 and TRBJ1-1; unclear D gene. The germline V gene encodes CDR1 SEHNR and CDR2 FQNEAQ (reference sequence). The CDR3 loop spans 11 amino acids. V was shortened by 2 bases and J by 5 bases, with 3 bases between the two germline ends. CDR3 region: CASSLQTEAFF. CDR3 coding DNA: TGTGCCAGCAGCTTACAGACTGAAGCTTTCTTT. Based on the CDR3 plus reference TRBV7-9 and TRBJ1-1, the full variable domain is DTGVSQNPRHKITKRGQNVTFRCDPISEHNRLYWYRQTLGQGPEFLTYFQNEAQLEKSRLLSDRFSAERPKGSFSTLEIQRTEQGDSAMYLCASSLQTEAFFGQGTRLTVV.

This clonotype was found many times. V gene TRBV5-1 combines with J gene TRBJ1-5; 7 bases line up with TRBD1. The CDR3 covers 15 residues. V shed 0 bases, J shed 6 bases, and the junction held 6 bases outside the gene matches. CDR1 and CDR2 from the germline V gene are SGHRS and YFSETQ. The CDR3 loop is CASSLDRGAGQPQHF. The CDR3 DNA sequence: TGCGCCAGCAGCTTGGACAGGGGAGCGGGTCAGCCCCAGCATTTT.

This clonotype was seen many times. The chain combines TRBV20-1 with TRBJ2-3, with D unclear. Germline values: CDR1 DFQATT, CDR2 SNEGSKA (reference sequence). V lost 1 base and J lost 0, with 5 bases in between. CDR3 length: 13 residues. The CDR3 DNA is TGCAGTGCTAGAGGCTCAAGCACAGATACGCAGTATTTT. Amino acid sequence: CSARGSSTDTQYF.

This clonotype was seen once. This chain joins TRBV28 and TRBJ2-3; 9 nucleotides line up with TRBD2. Trimming at V came to 5 bases and at J to 4 bases, leaving 7 bases not matched to a gene. The CDR3 runs to 15 residues. CDR1 is MDHEN, CDR2 SYDVKM, per germline. CDR3 coding DNA: TGTGCCAGCAGTCCCGCGGGAGGGCCATCAGATACGCAGTATTTT. This codes for CASSPAGGPSDTQYF.

In this sample, this clonotype turned up a few times. The chain links TRBV9 to TRBJ2-5, with 12 nucleotides matching TRBD1. The CDR3 runs to 15 residues. Germline trimming cut 3 bases from V and 5 bases from J; bases unmatched to any gene: 5. Germline CDR1 and CDR2: SGDLS and YYNGEE. CDR3 protein: CASSARDRGLETQYF. In DNA form, the CDR3 reads TGTGCCAGCAGCGCCCGGGACAGGGGGCTTGAGACCCAGTACTTC.

This clonotype was seen repeatedly, ten times or more. The chain combines TRBV27 with TRBJ2-3; 13 bases map to TRBD2. V shed 5 bases and J 4 bases; nucleotides not matched to a gene: 6. This CDR3 comprises 16 residues. CDR1 MNHEY and CDR2 SMNVEV come from the germline V gene (reference sequence). The CDR3 DNA is TGTGCCAGCAGTGAGTGGACTAGCGGGAGTGCAGATACGCAGTATTTT. It encodes CASSEWTSGSADTQYF.

The rearrangement links TRBV7-8 to TRBJ2-1; TRBD2 matches at 8 bases. The CDR3 has 15 amino acids. Germline CDR1 reads SGHVS; CDR2 reads FQNEAQ. The V and J ends lost 5 bases and 7 bases, in that order; junction bases with no gene match: 10. The DNA of the CDR3 is TGTGCCAGCAGCCCGCGATTGAGCGGGAGAAATGAGCAGTTCTTC. The encoded protein is CASSPRLSGRNEQFF.

This clonotype was counted only a few times. The genes are TRBV20-1 and TRBJ2-5, with TRBD2 as a possible D gene (5 bases). The CDR3 spans 14 residues. The germline CDR1 and CDR2 sequences are DFQATT and SNEGSKA (reference sequence). The germline V and J ends were trimmed by 0 bases and 5 bases, with 13 bases remaining between them. The CDR3 DNA follows: TGCAGTGCTAGAGATCTTCTAGCTGGGGAGACCCAGTACTTC. Translating gives CSARDLLAGETQYF.

This chain connects TRBV5-1 to TRBJ1-4, with unresolved D. V gave up 0 bases and J gave up 0 bases, with 6 bases separating them. CDR3 size: 15 residues. Per the germline V gene, CDR1 is SGHRS and CDR2 is YFSETQ. The CDR3 nucleotides are TGCGCCAGCAGCTTGGGTAGTGCAACTAATGAAAAACTGTTTTTT. Residues: CASSLGSATNEKLFF.

This clonotype was observed at least ten times. The chain employs TRBV27 and TRBJ1-1, with D possibly being TRBD1 (5 bases). Germline V gene sequence: CDR1 MNHEY, CDR2 SMNVEV (reference sequence). The CDR3 covers 14 residues. Deletions cut 3 bases from V and 5 bases from J, with 13 bases between. The CDR3 sequence: CASSFDNRWTEAFF. The CDR3 coding sequence is TGTGCCAGCAGTTTTGATAACAGGTGGACTGAAGCTTTCTTT.

This clonotype turned up a few times. This chain joins TRBV29-1 and TRBJ1-2; D ambiguous. V was pared by 4 bases and J by 0 bases, with 12 bases between. Germline V gives CDR1 SQVTM, CDR2 ANQGSEA. The CDR3 totals 14 residues. CDR3 nucleotide sequence: TGCAGCGTTGGTGGTAGGATAGCTAACTATGGCTACACCTTC. It encodes CSVGGRIANYGYTF.

This clonotype was seen more than once but under ten times. The J gene is TRBJ1-1, the V gene TRBV29-1; D gene ambiguous. Germline V gene lookup returns CDR1 SQVTM and CDR2 ANQGSEA. V was trimmed by 7 bases and J by 2 bases, leaving 11 bases between them. The CDR3 runs 12 residues. CDR3 residues: CSGSGFNTEAFF. In nucleotides, the CDR3 is TGCAGCGGATCAGGATTTAACACTGAAGCTTTCTTT. Together with reference TRBV29-1 and TRBJ1-1, the CDR3 gives the full variable domain: SAVISQKPSRDICQRGTSLTIQCQVDSQVTMMFWYRQQPGQSLTLIATANQGSEATYESGFVIDKFPISRPNLTFSTLTVSNMSPEDSSIYLCSGSGFNTEAFFGQGTRLTVV.

V gene TRBV25-1 combines with J gene TRBJ1-6, with D hard to call. CDR1 is MGHDK and CDR2 is SYGVNS in the germline V gene. CDR3 length: 8 residues. Trimming took off 9 bases at V and 14 bases at J, with 5 bases between the two ends. For the CDR3, the DNA is TGTGCCAGGGTAGCCCTCCACTTT. Its protein is CARVALHF. The full variable domain, completed using reference TRBV25-1 and TRBJ1-6, is EADIYQTPRYLVIGTGKKITLECSQTMGHDKMYWYQQDPGMELHLIHYSYGVNSTEKGDLSSESTVSRIRTEHFPLTLESARPSHTSQYLCARVALHFGNGTRLTVT.